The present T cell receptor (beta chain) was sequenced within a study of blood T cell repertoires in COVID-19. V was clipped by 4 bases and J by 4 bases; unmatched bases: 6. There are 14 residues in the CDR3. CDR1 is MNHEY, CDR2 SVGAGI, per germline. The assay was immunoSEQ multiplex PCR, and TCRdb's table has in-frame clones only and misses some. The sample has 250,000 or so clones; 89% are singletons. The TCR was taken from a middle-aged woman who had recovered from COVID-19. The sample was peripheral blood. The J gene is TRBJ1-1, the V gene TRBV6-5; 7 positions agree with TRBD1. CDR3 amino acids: CASSSKDRLTEAFF. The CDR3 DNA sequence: TGTGCCAGCAGTTCCAAGGACAGGCTCACTGAAGCTTTCTTT.